These 31 T cell receptor beta chains came from one sample sequenced in a study of identical twins. TCRdb recomputed calls from the 5' RACE reads with MiXCR, one row per CDR3 protein. Of under 350,000 distinct CDR3 sequences detected, over 8.5% appear once; the ten largest clones hold under 7.5%. These sequences were also reported in another study, on yellow fever vaccine responses in identical twins.

Material for sequencing was CD8+ T cells sorted from blood. The receptors come from a woman under 30 in good health.

This clonotype was observed a handful of times. The CDR3, as DNA: TGTGCCAGCCATGGGGGGGGACTAGCGGGATTAGATACGCAGTATTTT. The encoded protein is CASHGGGLAGLDTQYF. The genes are TRBV27 and TRBJ2-3; 13 nucleotides agree with TRBD2. CDR3 size: 16 residues. In germline, CDR1 is MNHEY, CDR2 SMNVEV (reference sequence). Trimming at V came to 8 bases and at J to 5 bases, leaving 10 bases not matched to a gene.

This clonotype was seen a few times. The chain links TRBV5-1 to TRBJ2-2, with D perhaps TRBD1 (6 bases). The CDR3 is 15 amino acids. Germline-derived CDR1 and CDR2 are SGHRS and YFSETQ. The germline V and J ends were trimmed by 2 bases and 1 base, with 9 bases remaining between them. CDR3 residues: CASSFRQVNTGELFF. In nucleotides, the CDR3 is TGCGCCAGCAGCTTCCGACAGGTGAACACCGGGGAGCTGTTTTTT.

This clonotype showed up just a few times. The V and J genes are TRBV25-1 and TRBJ2-1; possibly TRBD1 for D (5 bases). The ends were cut back, 8 bases at V and 6 bases at J, with 11 bases in the middle. The V gene's germline CDR1 is MGHDK and CDR2 SYGVNS. The CDR3 contains 12 residues. CDR3 protein: CASEQGVNEQFF. CDR3 coding DNA: TGTGCCAGCGAGCAAGGGGTCAATGAGCAGTTCTTC.

The chain carries TRBV4-2 and TRBJ1-2, with 8 bases matching TRBD1. CDR1 and CDR2 from the germline V gene are LGHNA and YNFKEQ. V was pared by 0 bases and J by 7 bases, with 13 bases of the junction left unmatched. The CDR3 has 17 amino acids. CDR3 sequence reads: CASSQDSMGATGGGYTF. CDR3 DNA: TGTGCCAGCAGCCAAGATTCCATGGGAGCTACAGGGGGTGGCTACACCTTC.

This clonotype is medium-sized by share. V and J are TRBV20-1 and TRBJ2-7; D gene uncertain. Germline V gene lookup returns CDR1 DFQATT and CDR2 SNEGSKA (reference sequence). V was trimmed by 5 bases and J by 1 base, leaving 21 bases between them. The CDR3 is made up of 16 amino acids. For the CDR3, the DNA is TGCAGTGCTTCCCCCGGTGGTGGGGATTCTTCCTACGAGCAGTACTTC. Translation gives CSASPGGGDSSYEQYF.

In this sample, this clonotype turned up many times. The chain carries TRBV12-3 or TRBV12-4 and TRBJ2-6; 9 positions agree with TRBD1. CDR3 size: 17 residues. Unmatched junction bases numbered 12, after V lost 8 bases and J lost 4 bases. The CDR3 sequence is CASLPGQGLRGANVLTF. The CDR3 nucleotides read TGTGCCAGCCTACCGGGACAGGGCCTCAGAGGGGCCAACGTCCTGACTTTC.

The genes are TRBV3-1 and TRBJ2-5; D possibly matches TRBD1 or TRBD2 (6 bases each). Between the trimmed V and J ends, which lost 3 bases and 4 bases, there was a span of 12 bases. Germline-derived CDR1 and CDR2 are LGHDT and YNNKEL (reference sequence). The CDR3 consists of 14 residues. The CDR3 loop reads CASSHGRGGETQYF. Here the CDR3 DNA reads TGTGCCAGCAGCCACGGGAGAGGGGGAGAGACCCAGTACTTC.

This clonotype has at least ten counts. This chain connects TRBV5-1 to TRBJ2-7; D is perhaps TRBD1 or TRBD2 (5 bases each). CDR1 and CDR2 from the germline V gene are SGHRS and YFSETQ. Deletions cut 1 base from V and 6 bases from J, with 14 bases between. The CDR3 runs to 14 residues. CDR3 nucleotide sequence: TGCGCCAGCAGCTTGTCAACCTCAGGGAGCGAGCAGTACTTC. Protein sequence: CASSLSTSGSEQYF.

The chain links TRBV13 to TRBJ2-6, with D possibly being TRBD1 or TRBD2 (5 bases each). The CDR3 is 17 amino acids. The germline gives CDR1 PRHDT, CDR2 FYEKMQ (reference sequence). Trimming pared 5 bases from V and 1 base from J, leaving 15 bases between. In nucleotides, the CDR3 is TGTGCCAGCAGCGGAGAGGGGATGAGGTCTGGGGCCAACGTCCTGACTTTC. This sequence encodes CASSGEGMRSGANVLTF.

DNA of the CDR3: TGTGCCAGTAGTTCACGGAGCGGGGTTAACAATGAGCAGTTCTTC. Its protein is CASSSRSGVNNEQFF. The chain recombines TRBV19 with TRBJ2-1; 7 bases are a match to TRBD2. After removal of 5 bases from V and 5 bases from J, the junction contained 9 bases not matched to a gene. CDR1 is LNHDA and CDR2 is SQIVND in the germline V gene (reference sequence). The CDR3 has 15 residues.

The chain is built from TRBV4-3 and TRBJ2-1; D perhaps matches TRBD2 (6 bases). Germline assignment: CDR1 LGHNA and CDR2 YSLEER. The germline V and J ends were trimmed by 0 bases and 4 bases, with 16 bases remaining between them. The length of the CDR3 is 17 residues. CDR3 loop: CASSQDNLASNYNEQFF. The CDR3 DNA is TGCGCCAGCAGCCAAGATAACCTAGCGAGCAATTACAATGAGCAGTTCTTC.

Ten or more counts support this clonotype. This CDR3 is CASSSGTGVPEQYF. The CDR3 nucleotides are TGCGCCAGCAGTTCCGGGACTGGGGTCCCCGAGCAGTACTTC. V is TRBV5-1 and J is TRBJ2-7; a possible D gene is TRBD2 (6 bases). The CDR3 runs 14 residues. The germline V gene has CDR1 SGHRS and CDR2 YFSETQ. Trimming left V 5 bases short and J 6 bases short, with 18 bases between.

This chain uses TRBV12-3 or TRBV12-4 with TRBJ1-5; 8 nucleotides match TRBD1. The length of the CDR3 is 17 residues. Unmatched junction bases numbered 13, after V lost 7 bases and J lost 2 bases. CDR3 DNA: TGTGCCAGCACCGCGAGCCACAGGGGGATGGGCAATCAGCCCCAGCATTTT. Its translation is CASTASHRGMGNQPQHF.

At least ten counts were recorded for this clonotype. The chain recombines TRBV7-9 with TRBJ1-5, with a tentative D call TRBD1 (6 bases). This CDR3 is 13 amino acids long. CDR1 SEHNR and CDR2 FQNEAQ come from the germline V gene (reference sequence). V was cut by 6 bases and J by 7 bases, with 13 bases left in between. CDR3 sequence: CASSGGGGQPQHF. The CDR3 DNA sequence: TGTGCCAGCAGTGGGGGGGGCGGGCAGCCCCAGCATTTT.

J is TRBJ2-5 and V is TRBV20-1; D possibly corresponds to TRBD2 (8 bases). The CDR3 runs 15 residues. CDR1 DFQATT and CDR2 SNEGSKA come from the germline V gene (reference sequence). Deletions cut 6 bases from V and 2 bases from J, with 19 bases between. Here the CDR3 reads CSARTGGTAQETQYF. Written as DNA, the CDR3 is TGCAGTGCACGCACGGGAGGGACAGCTCAAGAGACCCAGTACTTC.

This clonotype was observed a few times. V is TRBV15 and J is TRBJ2-6; no reliable D call. The CDR3 sequence is 14 residues long. Trimming cost V 5 bases and J 0 bases, with 5 bases left between them. Looked up from germline, CDR1 is LNHNV and CDR2 is YYDKDF (reference sequence). CDR3 in amino acids: CATSQNSGANVLTF. The CDR3 nucleotides read TGTGCCACCAGCCAAAACTCTGGGGCCAACGTCCTGACTTTC.

This clonotype was counted only a few times. Compared with germline, one end of the junction differs, possibly owing to a read error. The J gene is TRBJ2-1, the V gene TRBV7-9; 7 bases line up with TRBD2. This CDR3 is built from 13 residues. Germline CDR1 is SEHNR and CDR2 is FQNEAQ (reference sequence). As DNA, the CDR3 is TGCAAGGTGGGCGGGAGCCCCTACAATGAGCAGTTCTTC. Translation gives CKVGGSPYNEQFF.

This sequence joins TRBV12-3 or TRBV12-4 and TRBJ1-1, with D hard to call. The CDR3 covers 12 residues. V lost 2 bases, J lost 8 bases, and 9 bases lay in between. The CDR3 DNA reads as TGTGCCAGCAGTTTATTTAGAGGAGAAGCTTTCTTT. Amino acid sequence: CASSLFRGEAFF.

This clonotype appeared many times. This sequence joins TRBV9 and TRBJ2-3; tentatively, D is TRBD2 (5 bases). CDR1 and CDR2 (germline): SGDLS, YYNGEE. V lost 0 bases to trimming and J lost 5 bases, with 10 bases between them. The CDR3 has 14 amino acids. The CDR3 loop reads CASSVAGGGDTQYF. Here the CDR3 DNA reads TGTGCCAGCAGCGTAGCGGGTGGAGGAGATACGCAGTATTTT.

In its sample, this clonotype was seen a few times. The chain has TRBV27 and TRBJ2-1; D might be TRBD1 or TRBD2, each matching 6 bases. CDR3 length: 16 residues. Trimming took 7 bases from V and 4 from J, leaving 20 bases between them. CDR1 and CDR2 from the germline V gene are MNHEY and SMNVEV (reference sequence). The CDR3 DNA sequence: TGTGCCAGCAACCCTACGTCCGGGGGCGCATACAATGAGCAGTTCTTC. Protein product: CASNPTSGGAYNEQFF.

The V call is TRBV12-3 or TRBV12-4, the J call TRBJ2-7; D is perhaps TRBD1 (5 bases). The CDR3 loop spans 17 amino acids. Trimming took off 5 bases at V and 4 bases at J, with 24 bases between the two ends. CDR3 nucleotide sequence: TGTGCCAGCAGTGGGCTAGACGGTGGGCAGGGATTTTACGAGCAGTACTTC. The encoded protein is CASSGLDGGQGFYEQYF.

The chain joins TRBV2 to TRBJ2-7, with 7 positions matching TRBD1. J was trimmed by 6 bases and V by 10 bases; bases with no gene match: 12. The CDR3 extends over 13 amino acids. The V gene's germline CDR1 is SNHLY and CDR2 FYNNEI. The CDR3 nucleotides are TGTGCCACGACGACAGGGCAATCTGGCGAGCAGTACTTC. Amino acids: CATTTGQSGEQYF.

Of note for this clonotype: The junction departs from the called germline gene at one end, perhaps through a read error. The chain couples TRBV7-7 to TRBJ2-1, with 9 bases that match TRBD2. The CDR3 sequence is 14 residues long. Germline V gene data show CDR1 as SSHAT and CDR2 as FNYEAQ (reference sequence). DNA for the CDR3: TGTGCTAGCAGCTTAGGCGGCGGGAGGGGTGAGCAGTTCTTC. As protein: CASSLGGGRGEQFF. Variable domain in full (rest from reference TRBV7-7 and TRBJ2-1): GAGVSQSPRYKVTKRGQDVTLRCDPISSHATLYWYQQALGQGPEFLTYFNYEAQPDKSGLPSDRFSAERPEGSISTLTIQRTEQRDSAMYRCASSLGGGRGEQFFGPGTRLTVL.

The rearrangement links TRBV9 to TRBJ2-1, with a weak D call TRBD2 (5 bases). The CDR3 sequence is 12 residues long. The germline V and J ends were trimmed by 0 bases and 15 bases, with 13 bases remaining between them. The V gene's germline CDR1 is SGDLS and CDR2 YYNGEE. DNA for the CDR3: TGTGCCAGCAGCGTAGATAACGGACTCCCGTTCTTC. It encodes CASSVDNGLPFF.

The chain combines TRBV24-1 with TRBJ2-2; D might be TRBD2 (5 bases). The CDR3 spans 15 residues. The V end was cut by 3 bases, the J end by 3 bases, with 10 bases between. Germline V gene data show CDR1 as KGHDR and CDR2 as SFDVKD. CDR3 loop: CATSDPRTYTGELFF. CDR3 in DNA: TGTGCCACCAGTGATCCGAGGACTTACACCGGGGAGCTGTTTTTT.

The CDR3 DNA is TGTGCTTCGGCCATGACAGATACGCAGTATTTT. It codes for CASAMTDTQYF. The rearrangement joins TRBV12-5 to TRBJ2-3, with no clear D. CDR1 and CDR2 from the germline V gene are LGHNT and FRNRAP. The CDR3 contains 11 residues. V was pared by 11 bases and J by 3 bases, with 9 bases between.

This clonotype was found a few times. The chain combines TRBV20-1 with TRBJ2-1; TRBD2 aligns across 8 bases. The CDR3 consists of 14 residues. The germline V gene has CDR1 DFQATT and CDR2 SNEGSKA (reference sequence). Trimming took 8 bases from V and 4 from J; bases not matched to a gene: 10. CDR3 sequence (DNA): TGCAGTCCCCGAGGGCGGGAGGTTTACAATGAGCAGTTCTTC. It encodes CSPRGREVYNEQFF.

This clonotype was observed a handful of times. V usage is TRBV20-1 and J usage is TRBJ2-6; D is undetermined. Germline V lookup: CDR1 DFQATT, CDR2 SNEGSKA (reference sequence). V was trimmed by 5 bases and J by 0 bases, leaving 17 bases between them. The CDR3 totals 17 residues. The chain's CDR3 is CSAASKDRRSGANVLTF. CDR3 DNA: TGCAGTGCTGCCTCCAAGGACCGCCGCTCTGGGGCCAACGTCCTGACTTTC.

There are a few counts of this clonotype. The chain employs TRBV7-9 and TRBJ2-7; TRBD1 is a possible D gene (7 bases). Trimming removed 5 bases from V and 3 bases from J, with 23 bases in between. This CDR3 is built from 17 residues. Germline values: CDR1 SEHNR, CDR2 FQNEAQ (reference sequence). CDR3: CASSPQGVAGGYYEQYF. The DNA for the CDR3 is TGTGCCAGCAGCCCCCAGGGGGTCGCAGGGGGGTACTACGAGCAGTACTTC.

This clonotype turned up a few times. The chain couples TRBV5-6 to TRBJ2-5, with 7 bases lining up with TRBD2. With 6 bases clipped from V and 12 bases from J, the junction kept 8 bases outside the gene matches. Germline V gene data show CDR1 as SGHDT and CDR2 as YYEEEE. The CDR3 has 11 amino acids. The CDR3 loop reads CASTSGGTKYF. The DNA for the CDR3 is TGTGCCAGCACTAGCGGAGGGACTAAGTACTTC.

Turning to this clonotype: Being one base from a much bigger clone, this may be a read error. J is TRBJ2-7 and V is TRBV29-1; D not certain. V gave up 2 bases and J gave up 2 bases, with 10 bases separating them. The CDR3 sequence is 13 residues long. Germline V gene sequence: CDR1 SQVTM, CDR2 ANQGSEA. The CDR3 region has the DNA TGCAGCGTTGAAACTATAGGGACCTACGAGCAGTACTTC. Residues: CSVETIGTYEQYF.